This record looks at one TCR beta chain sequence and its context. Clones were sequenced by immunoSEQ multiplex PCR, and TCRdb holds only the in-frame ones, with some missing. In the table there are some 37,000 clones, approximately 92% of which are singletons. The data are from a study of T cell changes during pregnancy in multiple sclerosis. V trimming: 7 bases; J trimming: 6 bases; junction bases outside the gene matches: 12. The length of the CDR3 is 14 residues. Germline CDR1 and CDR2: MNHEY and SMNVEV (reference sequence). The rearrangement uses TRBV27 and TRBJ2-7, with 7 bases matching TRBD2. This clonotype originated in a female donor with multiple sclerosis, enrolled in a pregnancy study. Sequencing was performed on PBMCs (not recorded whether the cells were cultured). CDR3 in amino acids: CASNPWEGIGEQYF. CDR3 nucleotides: TGTGCCAGCAACCCCTGGGAGGGGATCGGCGAGCAGTACTTC.